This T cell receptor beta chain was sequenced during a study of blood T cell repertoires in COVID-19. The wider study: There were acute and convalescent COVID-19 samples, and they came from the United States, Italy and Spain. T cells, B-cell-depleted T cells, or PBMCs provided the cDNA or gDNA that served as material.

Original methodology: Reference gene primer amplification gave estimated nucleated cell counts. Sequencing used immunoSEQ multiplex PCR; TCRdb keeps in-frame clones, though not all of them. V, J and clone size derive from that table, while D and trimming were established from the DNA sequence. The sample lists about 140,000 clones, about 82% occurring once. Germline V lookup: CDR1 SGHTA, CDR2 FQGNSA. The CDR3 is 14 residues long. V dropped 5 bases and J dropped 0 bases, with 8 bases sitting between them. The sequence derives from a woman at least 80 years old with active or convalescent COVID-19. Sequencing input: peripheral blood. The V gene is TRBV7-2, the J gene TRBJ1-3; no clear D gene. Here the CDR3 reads CASSPRFSGNTIYF. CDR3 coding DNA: TGTGCCAGCAGCCCGCGGTTCTCTGGAAACACCATATATTTT.